This is a list of T cell receptor beta chains from one sample in a study of shared clonotypes between healthy human individuals. Repertoires were generated with immunoSEQ multiplex PCR, while TCRdb's copy carries only in-frame clones and drops some. The table records more than 550,000 clones, 72% of them present only once. Sequenced material: memory CD4+ T cells sorted from blood. The origin of the receptors is a young woman in good health. Each CDR3 is given with its conserved first and last residue. Each record gives: clone size, V gene, D gene, J gene, CDR3 DNA, CDR3 protein. D genes are given only for firm matches. Expanded clones get a size class; other rows say once, few or many, or leave the size out.

>NA|TRBV2|TRBD1|TRBJ2-7
TGTGCCACCAGGACAGGGAATGAGGACGAGCAGTACTTC
CATRTGNEDEQYF
>NA|TRBV29-1|NA|TRBJ2-5
TGCAGCGTTGACCCGGGCGGATGGGGGACCCAGTACTTC
CSVDPGGWGTQYF
>NA|TRBV6-5|NA|TRBJ2-4
TGTGCCAGCACCAAGGAGAGGGGGGTAAACATTCAGTACTTC
CASTKERGVNIQYF
>once|TRBV5-1|TRBD1|TRBJ2-2
TGCGCCAGCAGCCGAAGACAGGGCAGCACCGGGGAGCTGTTTTTT
CASSRRQGSTGELFF
>NA|TRBV21-1|NA|TRBJ1-1
TGTGCCAGCAGGGACAGGGGTCCGCTGAAGAACACTGAAGCTTTCTTT
CASRDRGPLKNTEAFF
>few|TRBV25-1|TRBD2|TRBJ2-6
TGTGCCAGCAGTGAATCCCCGGGAGGGAGGTCTGGGGCCAACGTCCTGACTTTC
CASSESPGGRSGANVLTF
>NA|TRBV27|NA|TRBJ2-1
TGTGCCAGCAGCATCACCCGGGAGATACGGCGGAGTGAGCAGTTCTTC
CASSITREIRRSEQFF
>once|TRBV7-2|NA|TRBJ2-6
TGTGCCAGCAGCGACCGGGTCTCTGGGGCCAACGTCCTGACTTTC
CASSDRVSGANVLTF
>NA|TRBV28|NA|TRBJ1-1
TGTGCCAGCAGTTCGGGAGGGAGGCACACTGAAGCTTTCTTT
CASSSGGRHTEAFF
>NA|TRBV15|NA|TRBJ2-1
TGTGCCACCAGCAGAGAGTATGGGGGGTACAATGAGCAGTTCTTC
CATSREYGGYNEQFF
>NA|TRBV6-5|NA|TRBJ2-3
TGTGCCAGCAGTTTTGACCGATCTAGCACAGATACGCAGTATTTT
CASSFDRSSTDTQYF
>many|TRBV28|NA|TRBJ1-1
TGTGCCAGCACCCCGGGGTGGATGAACACTGAAGCTTTCTTT
CASTPGWMNTEAFF
>NA|TRBV6-5|NA|TRBJ1-2
TGTGCCAGCAGTTACTCGATATTGGAAGGCTACACCTTC
CASSYSILEGYTF
>many|TRBV2|NA|TRBJ2-1
TGTGCCAGCAAAGGGGGAAGCTCCTACAATGAGCAGTTCTTC
CASKGGSSYNEQFF
>NA|TRBV27|NA|TRBJ1-5
TGTGCCAGCAGTTTTGAGGGCCATCAGCCCCAGCATTTT
CASSFEGHQPQHF
>NA|TRBV5-1|TRBD2|TRBJ2-7
TGCGCCAGCAGCTTGGCCTTAGCGGGAGTGTACGAGCAGTACTTC
CASSLALAGVYEQYF
>NA|TRBV6-1|TRBD1|TRBJ1-2
TGTGCCAGCAGTGAAGTGGGGACAGGAGTATTCTATGGCTACACCTTC
CASSEVGTGVFYGYTF
>once|TRBV18|TRBD1|TRBJ2-7
TGTGCCAGCTCATCCCGGGACAGGGACGAGCAGTACTTC
CASSSRDRDEQYF
>NA|TRBV11-2|TRBD1|TRBJ2-5
TGTGCCAGCAGCATGGGACAGAACCAAGAGACCCAGTACTTC
CASSMGQNQETQYF
>NA|TRBV19|TRBD1|TRBJ2-1
TGTGCCAGTAGTATAGACACCGGGACAGGGGGGTACAATGAGCAGTTCTTC
CASSIDTGTGGYNEQFF
>NA|TRBV10-3|NA|TRBJ1-4
TGTGCCATCAGTGACTTCCAGAATGAAAAACTGTTTTTT
CAISDFQNEKLFF
>NA|TRBV2|NA|TRBJ2-5
TGTGCCAGCAGTGAAGGAAAGAGGGGTATTCCTGTACAAGAGACCCAGTACTTC
CASSEGKRGIPVQETQYF